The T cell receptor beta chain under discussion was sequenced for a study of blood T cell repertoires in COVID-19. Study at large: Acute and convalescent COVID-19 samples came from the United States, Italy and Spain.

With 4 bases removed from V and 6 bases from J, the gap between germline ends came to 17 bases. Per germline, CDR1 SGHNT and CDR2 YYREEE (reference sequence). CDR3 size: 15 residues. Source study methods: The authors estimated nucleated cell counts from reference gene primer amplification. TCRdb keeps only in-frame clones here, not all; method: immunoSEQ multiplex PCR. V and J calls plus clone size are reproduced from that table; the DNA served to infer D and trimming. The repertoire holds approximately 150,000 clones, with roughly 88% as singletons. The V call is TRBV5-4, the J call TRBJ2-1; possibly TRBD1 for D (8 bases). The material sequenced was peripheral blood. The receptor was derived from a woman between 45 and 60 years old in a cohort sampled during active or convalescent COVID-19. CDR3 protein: CASSQKDREGNEQFF. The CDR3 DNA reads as TGTGCCAGCAGCCAAAAGGACAGGGAGGGCAATGAGCAGTTCTTC. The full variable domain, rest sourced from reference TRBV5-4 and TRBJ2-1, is ETGVTQSPTHLIKTRGQQVTLRCSSQSGHNTVSWYQQALGQGPQFIFQYYREEENGRGNFPPRFSGLQFPNYSSELNVNALELDDSALYLCASSQKDREGNEQFFGPGTRLTVL.